The clone carrying this T cell receptor beta chain is labeled medium-sized based on frequency. Antigen: not known. This sample stems from a study of cytomegalovirus exposure and HLA in healthy donors. Study as a whole: The study's early data release held about 85 million unique TCRs from HLA-typed donors.

Study results and limitations: In a later analysis, a genetic analysis reported fewer productive-TCR N-insertions in an Asian-associated ancestry cluster than the cohort average. Reportedly, cytomegalovirus status was diagnosed with high sensitivity and specificity.

Both 60 Vbeta primers and 13 Jbeta primers went into the PCR. TCRdb's copy holds only in-frame clones and misses some; the assay was immunoSEQ multiplex PCR. In all, the sample yields about 170,000 clones. Germline lookup yields CDR1 MGHDK and CDR2 SYGVNS. Trimming pared 5 bases from V and 9 bases from J, leaving 10 bases between. CDR3 size: 11 residues. The TCR originated in a woman under 30 in good health and CMV-seropositive. The genes are TRBV25-1 and TRBJ1-1, with TRBD1 as a possible D gene (6 bases). Sample: PBMCs. The CDR3 bases are TGTGCCAGCAGTTCAGGGGTAAAAGCTTTCTTT. It is translated as CASSSGVKAFF.